Each of the 26 T cell receptor beta chains below was sequenced from the same sample in a study of shared clonotypes between healthy human individuals. Assay: immunoSEQ multiplex PCR; the TCRdb copy retains only in-frame clones and omits some. This table holds about a million clones, approximately 75% found once. The sequencing sample was made of memory CD4+ T cells from PBMCs. Indicated subset: CD45RA-negative fraction. The source is a man aged 18 to 30 in good health. Some clones in this sample may be carry-over from other donors' samples.

The chain links TRBV6-6 to TRBJ1-1; D perhaps matches TRBD1 (6 bases). The germline V gene has CDR1 MNHNY and CDR2 SVGAGI (reference sequence). The CDR3 length is 15 residues. With 5 bases removed from V and 1 base from J, the gap between germline ends came to 14 bases. CDR3 residues: CASSQSGHQNTEAFF. CDR3 nucleotides: TGTGCCAGCAGTCAGTCGGGACACCAGAACACTGAAGCTTTCTTT.

This chain connects TRBV18 to TRBJ2-7; D assignment may be TRBD1 or TRBD2 (6 bases each). The CDR3 has 15 residues. The V end lost 6 bases, the J end lost 1 base, and 16 bases lay between the germline ends. Germline values: CDR1 KGHSH, CDR2 LQKENI. CDR3 protein: CASSGASVGSYEQYF. The DNA for the CDR3 is TGTGCCAGCTCGGGGGCTAGCGTCGGTTCCTACGAGCAGTACTTC.

The CDR3 here is CASSEVGPPIYEQYF. The CDR3 DNA is TGTGCCAGCAGTGAAGTAGGCCCACCGATCTACGAGCAGTACTTC. The chain employs TRBV2 and TRBJ2-7; D remains ambiguous. This CDR3 contains 15 residues. Trimming took 1 base from V and 3 from J, leaving 13 bases between them. CDR1 and CDR2 from the germline V gene are SNHLY and FYNNEI.

This clone was detected only a few times. V is TRBV18 and J is TRBJ1-5; 9 nucleotides match TRBD1. Germline V gene lookup returns CDR1 KGHSH and CDR2 LQKENI. V trimming: 6 bases; J trimming: 4 bases; junction bases outside the gene matches: 7. This CDR3 spans 15 amino acids. The CDR3 DNA reads TGTGCCAGCTCCCCTACAGGGGGCTGGAATCAGCCCCAGCATTTT. As protein: CASSPTGGWNQPQHF.

This clone has just a few counts. The V gene is TRBV15, the J gene TRBJ2-3; 7 nucleotides line up with TRBD2. The CDR3 extends over 14 amino acids. J gave up 0 bases and V 4 bases, and 1 base lay outside the gene matches. The germline gives CDR1 LNHNV, CDR2 YYDKDF (reference sequence). The CDR3 here is CATSTSGSTDTQYF. CDR3 nucleotide sequence: TGTGCCACCAGCACTAGCGGCAGCACAGATACGCAGTATTTT.

The chain joins TRBV18 to TRBJ2-7, with a tentative D call TRBD2 (6 bases). Germline V lookup: CDR1 KGHSH, CDR2 LQKENI. Deletions cut 6 bases from V and 2 bases from J, with 14 bases between. The CDR3 length is 14 residues. In DNA form, the CDR3 reads TGTGCCAGCTCGGGTGACGGCGGGGCCTACGAGCAGTACTTC. It yields the protein CASSGDGGAYEQYF.

The rearrangement links TRBV27 to TRBJ2-1; 12 bases match TRBD2. The germline CDR1 and CDR2 sequences are MNHEY and SMNVEV (reference sequence). V lost 0 bases and J lost 2; bases outside the gene matches: 8. This CDR3 has 19 amino acids. In DNA, the CDR3 is TGTGCCAGCAGTTTATCCATCCCGGGACTAGCGGGTACCTACAATGAGCAGTTCTTC. It translates to CASSLSIPGLAGTYNEQFF.

This clone was seen more than once but under ten times. This sequence joins TRBV27 and TRBJ2-7, with a tentative D call TRBD2 (6 bases). The V end lost 4 bases, the J end lost 7 bases, and 14 bases lay between the germline ends. Germline assignment: CDR1 MNHEY and CDR2 SMNVEV (reference sequence). The CDR3 covers 13 residues. The CDR3 is CASSSSPLAEQYF. DNA for the CDR3: TGTGCCAGCAGTTCCAGTCCCCTAGCGGAGCAGTACTTC.

The gene calls are TRBV15 and TRBJ2-7; D may be TRBD2 (6 bases). Germline V gene sequence: CDR1 LNHNV, CDR2 YYDKDF (reference sequence). V was trimmed by 0 bases and J by 1 base, leaving 10 bases between them. The CDR3 is 15 amino acids. The CDR3: CATSRDLAGSYEQYF. CDR3 nucleotides: TGTGCCACCAGCAGAGATCTCGCGGGGTCCTACGAGCAGTACTTC.

The V gene is TRBV28, the J gene TRBJ1-2; D uncertain. V dropped 6 bases and J dropped 0 bases, with 8 bases sitting between them. The CDR3 runs to 13 residues. Germline CDR1 MDHEN, CDR2 SYDVKM. CDR3 sequence reads: CASRDGANYGYTF. The CDR3 nucleotides are TGTGCCAGCAGAGACGGTGCTAACTATGGCTACACCTTC.

As regards this clone: A much larger clone lies a single base off, so this may be a read error. V usage is TRBV6-4 and J usage is TRBJ1-1; perhaps TRBD1 as D (5 bases). The germline CDR1 and CDR2 sequences are MRHNA and SNTAGT. V was cut by 5 bases and J by 0 bases, with 7 bases left in between. This CDR3 has 13 residues. The chain's CDR3 is CASSSTVNTEAFF. In nucleotides, the CDR3 is TGTGCCAGCAGTTCGACAGTGAACACTGAAGCTTTCTTT.

The J gene is TRBJ2-3, the V gene TRBV14; D could derive from TRBD1 or TRBD2 (5 bases each). From germline, CDR1 is SGHDN and CDR2 FVKESK. The CDR3 is 14 residues long. V was trimmed by 4 bases and J by 6 bases, leaving 14 bases between them. The CDR3 loop is CASSRPFGADTQYF. Here the CDR3 DNA reads TGTGCCAGCAGCCGACCCTTCGGGGCTGATACGCAGTATTTT.

The chain employs TRBV28 and TRBJ2-3, with 9 nucleotides matching TRBD2. This CDR3 comprises 15 residues. V shed 10 bases, J shed 0 bases, and the junction held 8 bases outside the gene matches. Germline CDR1 and CDR2: MDHEN and SYDVKM. CDR3 residues: CATLRGGWSTDTQYF. CDR3 nucleotides: TGTGCCACCCTGCGGGGGGGGTGGAGCACAGATACGCAGTATTTT.

The chain employs TRBV9 and TRBJ2-3, with D perhaps TRBD2 (7 bases). The ends were cut back, 0 bases at V and 4 bases at J, with 9 bases in the middle. The CDR3 has 14 residues. Germline CDR1 is SGDLS and CDR2 is YYNGEE. CDR3 in DNA: TGTGCCAGCAGCGTAGGGGGGGGCCCAGATACGCAGTATTTT. This translates into CASSVGGGPDTQYF.

The chain couples TRBV25-1 to TRBJ2-1; 10 bases are a match to TRBD1. There are 14 residues in the CDR3. The germline gives CDR1 MGHDK, CDR2 SYGVNS. The junction had 9 bases not matched to a gene; V was cut back by 8 bases and J by 8 bases. The CDR3 DNA follows: TGTGCCAGCGGACGGACAGGGGGGAAAGATGAGCAGTTCTTC. Translation gives CASGRTGGKDEQFF.

The chain uses TRBV11-1 and TRBJ2-1; D could derive from TRBD1 or TRBD2 (5 bases each). The V and J ends lost 3 bases and 10 bases respectively, with 13 bases between them. This CDR3 is 13 amino acids long. The germline gives CDR1 SGHAT, CDR2 FQDESV (reference sequence). The CDR3 DNA sequence: TGTGCCAGCAGCTTTGCCCAGGGCGGGGAGCAGTTCTTC. Protein: CASSFAQGGEQFF.

The chain recombines TRBV5-1 with TRBJ1-1; 10 positions agree with TRBD1. The CDR3 consists of 15 residues. J lost 3 bases, V lost 7 bases, and 9 bases had no gene match. The germline V gene encodes CDR1 SGHRS and CDR2 YFSETQ. The CDR3 region is CASLRGTGVDTEAFF. The CDR3 DNA reads as TGCGCCAGCCTCAGGGGGACAGGGGTCGACACTGAAGCTTTCTTT. Complete variable domain (other parts from reference TRBV5-1 and TRBJ1-1): KAGVTQTPRYLIKTRGQQVTLSCSPISGHRSVSWYQQTPGQGLQFLFEYFSETQRNKGNFPGRFSGRQFSNSRSEMNVSTLELGDSALYLCASLRGTGVDTEAFFGQGTRLTVV.

J is TRBJ2-1 and V is TRBV6-4; 7 bases fit TRBD1. This CDR3 has 14 residues. Germline V gives CDR1 MRHNA, CDR2 SNTAGT. V dropped 6 bases and J dropped 7; count of bases not matched to a gene: 9. DNA for the CDR3: TGTGCCAGCAGCGTCCAACAGGGGCGTAATGAGCAGTTCTTC. Its translation: CASSVQQGRNEQFF.

Here the CDR3 DNA reads TGTGCCAGCAGCTTAAGGGACAGGGTGGGCAATCAGCCCCAGCATTTT. This sequence encodes CASSLRDRVGNQPQHF. The chain joins TRBV7-9 to TRBJ1-5, with 9 bases aligning to TRBD1. Germline trimming cut 2 bases from V and 2 bases from J; bases unmatched to any gene: 4. CDR3 length: 16 amino acids. The germline CDR1 and CDR2 sequences are SEHNR and FQNEAQ (reference sequence).

This chain uses TRBV27 with TRBJ2-2, with D possibly being TRBD1 (6 bases). Trimming shortened V by 5 bases and J by 7 bases, and 17 bases separated the two germline ends. Germline values: CDR1 MNHEY, CDR2 SMNVEV (reference sequence). The CDR3 sequence is 15 residues long. The CDR3 region is CASSLVIGGDGELFF. For the CDR3, the DNA is TGTGCCAGCAGTCTTGTTATAGGGGGTGACGGGGAGCTGTTTTTT.

V gene TRBV6-1 combines with J gene TRBJ2-1; 12 nucleotides align to TRBD2. Germline CDR1 reads MNHNS; CDR2 reads SASEGT. The ends lost 3 bases at V and 8 bases at J; junction bases unmatched: 5. This CDR3 contains 15 residues. The chain's CDR3 is CASSETLAGGDEQFF. In nucleotides, the CDR3 is TGTGCCAGCAGTGAGACTCTAGCGGGAGGGGATGAGCAGTTCTTC.

The V gene is TRBV18, the J gene TRBJ2-5, with 8 bases aligning to TRBD1. The CDR3 has 15 amino acids. Germline V gene data show CDR1 as KGHSH and CDR2 as LQKENI. The trim removed 8 bases at V and 3 bases at J, leaving 11 bases unmatched. CDR3 DNA: TGTGCCAGCCAGGGGGCGGAGGCCTTTAAAGAGACCCAGTACTTC. Translated, it gives CASQGAEAFKETQYF. The whole variable domain, filled in from reference TRBV18 and TRBJ2-5, reads NAGVMQNPRHLVRRRGQEARLRCSPMKGHSHVYWYRQLPEEGLKFMVYLQKENIIDESGMPKERFSAEFPKEGPSILRIQQVVRGDSAAYFCASQGAEAFKETQYFGPGTRLLVL.

In regard to this clone: An end of the junction does not agree with germline; a read error may underlie this. The chain carries TRBV4-2 and TRBJ2-2; 7 nucleotides match TRBD2. The CDR3 extends over 16 amino acids. CDR1 and CDR2 from the germline V gene are LGHNA and YNFKEQ. The CDR3 here is CASGQDAGANTGELFF. DNA for the CDR3: TGTGCCAGCGGCCAAGATGCGGGAGCGAACACCGGGGAGCTGTTTTTT.

The J gene is TRBJ2-7, the V gene TRBV4-3; 12 nucleotides line up with TRBD2. This CDR3 has 16 residues. With V trimmed by 1 base and J by 4 bases, 5 bases remained unmatched. Germline V gene lookup returns CDR1 LGHNA and CDR2 YSLEER. The CDR3 sequence: CASSQGASGRAYEQYF. CDR3 sequence (DNA): TGCGCCAGCAGCCAAGGGGCTAGCGGGAGGGCTTACGAGCAGTACTTC.

V is TRBV4-2 and J is TRBJ1-1; TRBD1 might be the D (5 bases). V was clipped by 4 bases and J by 3 bases, with 21 bases between them. Germline V gene data show CDR1 as LGHNA and CDR2 as YNFKEQ. The CDR3 totals 17 residues. Here the CDR3 DNA reads TGTGCCAGCAGCCGAGGTGGGGCGCCCCGGAGGGACACTGAAGCTTTCTTT. Encoded protein: CASSRGGAPRRDTEAFF.

This clone showed up just once. The chain combines TRBV4-2 with TRBJ2-1, with TRBD2 matching over 10 bases. The V gene end was trimmed by 0 bases and the J gene end by 7 bases; junction bases not matched to a gene: 6. The CDR3 length is 16 residues. CDR1 is LGHNA and CDR2 is YNFKEQ in the germline V gene. The CDR3 loop is CASSQDAASGSNEQFF. The CDR3 bases are TGTGCCAGCAGCCAAGATGCGGCTAGCGGGAGTAATGAGCAGTTCTTC.